Listed here are 13 T cell receptor beta chains from one sample, sequenced in a study of blood T cell repertoires in COVID-19. Profiling relied on immunoSEQ multiplex PCR, and the TCRdb table lists in-frame clones only, not all of them. The data show 160,000 or so clones, with about four fifths seen just once and roughly 11% held by the top ten. Specimen: peripheral blood. The receptors derive from a man aged 60 to 69 with active or convalescent COVID-19.

The rearrangement joins TRBV3-1 (or the pseudogene TRBV3-2) to TRBJ2-2; TRBD2 matches at 13 bases. V gave up 2 bases and J gave up 4 bases; unmatched junction bases: 4. Germline V gene lookup returns CDR1 LGHDT and CDR2 YNNKEL (reference sequence). The CDR3 consists of 17 residues. The CDR3 here is CASSQPLAGGPTGELFF. The CDR3 region has the DNA TGTGCCAGCAGCCAACCACTAGCGGGAGGGCCCACCGGGGAGCTGTTTTTT.

This CDR3 is CASTSSSYEQYF. The CDR3 bases are TGTGCCAGCACCTCTAGCTCCTACGAGCAGTACTTC. The chain links TRBV27 to TRBJ2-7; D gene ambiguous. Trimming took 7 bases from V and 0 from J, leaving 7 bases between them. Germline V gives CDR1 MNHEY, CDR2 SMNVEV (reference sequence). The CDR3 consists of 12 residues.

This clone was found many times. For the CDR3, the DNA is TGTGCCAGCAGCCCAAGACTAGCGGGAATCAGGAATGAGCAGTTCTTC. Its translation is CASSPRLAGIRNEQFF. The V and J genes are TRBV11-2 and TRBJ2-1, with 11 bases lining up with TRBD2. From germline, CDR1 is SGHAT and CDR2 FQNNGV. V shed 5 bases and J 7 bases; nucleotides not matched to a gene: 10. The CDR3 loop spans 16 amino acids.

The chain combines TRBV6-1 with TRBJ2-3, with 8 bases identical to TRBD1. This CDR3 is built from 16 residues. Germline CDR1 MNHNS, CDR2 SASEGT. The junction had 10 bases not matched to a gene; V was cut back by 2 bases and J by 6 bases. The CDR3 DNA follows: TGTGCCAGCAGTGAAACTGTCACAGGGGGTACGGATACGCAGTATTTT. Amino acid sequence: CASSETVTGGTDTQYF.

This clone has only one observation. CDR3 residues: CASSSGSANEKLFF. The DNA for the CDR3 is TGCGCCAGCAGCTCAGGGTCCGCTAATGAAAAACTGTTTTTT. The chain couples TRBV5-1 to TRBJ1-4, with TRBD1 as a possible D gene (5 bases). Trimming pared 3 bases from V and 3 bases from J, leaving 9 bases between. Per the germline V gene, CDR1 is SGHRS and CDR2 is YFSETQ. CDR3 length equals 14 residues.

The chain couples TRBV18 to TRBJ2-7; 8 bases are shared with TRBD2. CDR1 KGHSH and CDR2 LQKENI come from the germline V gene. There are 15 residues in the CDR3. V lost 4 bases to trimming and J lost 1 base; unmatched junction nucleotides: 6. The CDR3 reads CASSLGAGESYEQYF. CDR3 sequence (DNA): TGTGCCAGCTCACTAGGAGCGGGGGAATCCTACGAGCAGTACTTC.

The rearrangement uses TRBV5-5 and TRBJ2-7, with 8 bases identical to TRBD1. From germline, CDR1 is SGHKS and CDR2 YYEKEE (reference sequence). The CDR3 loop spans 14 amino acids. Trimming at V came to 4 bases and at J to 3 bases, leaving 6 bases not matched to a gene. The CDR3 reads CASSIGTGYYEQYF. The DNA for the CDR3 is TGTGCCAGCAGCATCGGGACAGGATACTACGAGCAGTACTTC.

V and J are TRBV5-4 and TRBJ2-7, with a weak D call TRBD1 (6 bases). Germline V gene sequence: CDR1 SGHNT, CDR2 YYREEE (reference sequence). V lost 4 bases to trimming and J lost 6 bases, with 20 bases between them. CDR3 length equals 15 residues. CDR3 nucleotides: TGTGCCAGCAGCCGCCGGGACACCTTTCCTTTCGAGCAGTACTTC. As protein: CASSRRDTFPFEQYF.

The V and J genes are TRBV7-8 and TRBJ1-1, with D possibly being TRBD1 (5 bases). The CDR3 runs to 12 residues. Germline V gene sequence: CDR1 SGHVS, CDR2 FQNEAQ. The V end lost 5 bases, the J end lost 6 bases, and 10 bases lay between the germline ends. CDR3: CASSPRRAEAFF. The CDR3 DNA sequence: TGTGCCAGCAGCCCACGCAGGGCTGAAGCTTTCTTT. The full variable domain, its missing parts supplied by reference TRBV7-8 and TRBJ1-1, is GAGVSQSPRYKVAKRGQDVALRCDPISGHVSLFWYQQALGQGPEFLTYFQNEAQLDKSGLPSDRFFAERPEGSVSTLKIQRTQQEDSAVYLCASSPRRAEAFFGQGTRLTVV.

The rearrangement joins TRBV7-2 to TRBJ2-1; TRBD2 agrees at 8 bases. The V and J ends lost 5 bases and 7 bases, in that order; junction bases with no gene match: 13. Per germline, CDR1 SGHTA and CDR2 FQGNSA. The CDR3 runs 16 residues. CDR3 residues: CASSPRGGGGLNEQFF. Here the CDR3 DNA reads TGTGCCAGCAGCCCCCGGGGTGGCGGGGGGCTAAATGAGCAGTTCTTC. Based on the CDR3 plus reference TRBV7-2 and TRBJ2-1, the full variable domain is GAGVSQSPSNKVTEKGKDVELRCDPISGHTALYWYRQSLGQGLEFLIYFQGNSAPDKSGLPSDRFSAERTGGSVSTLTIQRTQQEDSAVYLCASSPRGGGGLNEQFFGPGTRLTVL.

This rearrangement joins TRBV3-1 (or the pseudogene TRBV3-2) to TRBJ2-2, with 14 bases lining up with TRBD2. Germline V gene lookup returns CDR1 LGHDT and CDR2 YNNKEL (reference sequence). V dropped 4 bases and J dropped 6; count of bases not matched to a gene: 4. The CDR3 contains 16 residues. The CDR3 loop reads CASSRGTSGSSGELFF. CDR3 in DNA: TGTGCCAGCAGCCGAGGGACTAGCGGGAGTTCCGGGGAGCTGTTTTTT.

The V and J genes are TRBV5-1 and TRBJ2-1; a weak D match, TRBD1 (5 bases). V lost 0 bases and J lost 4, with 11 bases in between. CDR3 size: 15 residues. Germline V CDR1 and CDR2: SGHRS, YFSETQ. CDR3 loop: CASSLGGHGYNEQFF. The DNA of the CDR3 is TGCGCCAGCAGCTTGGGGGGCCATGGGTACAATGAGCAGTTCTTC.

The V call is TRBV6-5, the J call TRBJ1-3; D not resolved. This CDR3 has 14 amino acids. Trimming cost V 6 bases and J 0 bases, with 9 bases left between them. Germline V lookup: CDR1 MNHEY, CDR2 SVGAGI. This CDR3 is CASSRGDSGNTIYF. CDR3 DNA sequence: TGTGCCAGCAGCCGAGGAGACTCTGGAAACACCATATATTTT.